Detailed here is one TCR beta chain. The antigen remains unidentified. Using immunoSEQ multiplex PCR, the repertoire was profiled, and TCRdb retains in-frame clones only, with some absent. The sample lists tens of thousands of clones; roughly 88% were seen once. This sample is drawn from a study of T cells in tuberculosis. Across the whole study: Within 7 days of starting treatment, or before, PBMC were stored.

V was pared by 6 bases and J by 7 bases, with 13 bases between. The CDR3 is made up of 12 amino acids. Germline V lookup: CDR1 MNHNS, CDR2 SASEGT. Time point of the sample: new active TB diagnosis, blood taken before or within 7 days of starting treatment. Patients were newly diagnosed, HIV-seronegative, and aged 18 or older. On average around 100,000 T cells per donor were immunosequenced. Study-wide points: Shorter CDR3-alpha in active tuberculosis partly drove smaller distances.

The sequence was obtained from an adult with tuberculosis. Sample: PBMCs, taken at tuberculosis diagnosis. V and J are TRBV6-1 and TRBJ2-7; D not certain. The CDR3 here is CASRVGHGEQYF. CDR3 DNA: TGTGCCAGCAGGGTGGGCCATGGAGAGCAGTACTTC.